The rows below give T cell receptor beta chains drawn from one sample of a study of OX40 agonist ivuxolimab in advanced cancers. Sequenced by immunoSEQ multiplex PCR; TCRdb stores in-frame clones only, minus some. Here the sample spans some 66,000 clones, more than 60% being singletons. Sequencing used CD4+ or CD8+ T cells sorted from blood, obtained in a trial of the OX40 agonist ivuxolimab. These TCRs come from an adult with an advanced solid tumor such as melanoma, head and neck, liver or kidney cancer. Each CDR3 is given with its conserved first and last residue. The order of the fields is J gene, clone size, D gene, V gene, CDR3 protein, CDR3 DNA. The D gene is left open where the match is weak. Expanded clones are given a class, and other clones once, few, many or no size at all.

j_call: TRBJ2-7; clone_size: .; d_call: .; v_call: TRBV2; cdr3_aa: CASSGDTYEQYF; cdr3_nt: TGTGCCAGCAGCGGCGACACCTACGAGCAGTACTTC
j_call: TRBJ2-7; clone_size: .; d_call: TRBD2; v_call: TRBV10-3; cdr3_aa: CAAAGGRHSYEQYF; cdr3_nt: TGTGCCGCTGCGGGGGGCCGGCACTCCTACGAGCAGTACTTC
j_call: TRBJ1-5; clone_size: .; d_call: .; v_call: TRBV6-5; cdr3_aa: CASSYQPGQQPQHF; cdr3_nt: TGTGCCAGCAGTTACCAGCCAGGGCAACAGCCCCAGCATTTT
j_call: TRBJ2-1; clone_size: .; d_call: TRBD2; v_call: TRBV7-8; cdr3_aa: CASSLVAGEQFF; cdr3_nt: TGTGCCAGCAGCCTGGTAGCGGGGGAACAGTTCTTC
j_call: TRBJ2-5; clone_size: .; d_call: TRBD2; v_call: TRBV18; cdr3_aa: CASSPRLAGEETQYF; cdr3_nt: TGTGCCAGCTCCCCTAGACTAGCGGGAGAGGAGACCCAGTACTTC
j_call: TRBJ2-7; clone_size: .; d_call: .; v_call: TRBV9; cdr3_aa: CASSVDLSFSYEQYF; cdr3_nt: TGTGCCAGCAGCGTAGATTTATCGTTCTCCTACGAGCAGTACTTC
j_call: TRBJ2-4; clone_size: .; d_call: TRBD2; v_call: TRBV4-1; cdr3_aa: CASSRGTSGPRAKNIQYF; cdr3_nt: TGCGCCAGCAGCCGAGGGACTAGCGGACCCCGAGCCAAAAACATTCAGTACTTC
j_call: TRBJ2-2; clone_size: .; d_call: TRBD2; v_call: TRBV5-6; cdr3_aa: CASSWGLAGVGNGELFF; cdr3_nt: TGTGCCAGCAGCTGGGGACTAGCGGGAGTCGGGAACGGGGAGCTGTTTTTT
j_call: TRBJ1-3; clone_size: .; d_call: .; v_call: TRBV2; cdr3_aa: CASSDGRISAGNTIYF; cdr3_nt: TGTGCCAGCAGTGATGGGAGGATCTCCGCTGGAAACACCATATATTTT
j_call: TRBJ2-3; clone_size: .; d_call: .; v_call: TRBV7-9; cdr3_aa: CASSLLLPSTDTQYF; cdr3_nt: TGTGCCAGCAGCTTACTACTACCTAGCACAGATACGCAGTATTTT
j_call: TRBJ1-5; clone_size: .; d_call: TRBD1; v_call: TRBV10-3; cdr3_aa: CAISESRQGGQRNQPQHF; cdr3_nt: TGTGCCATCAGTGAGTCGCGACAGGGGGGCCAACGCAATCAGCCCCAGCATTTT
j_call: TRBJ2-7; clone_size: .; d_call: .; v_call: TRBV4-1; cdr3_aa: CASSQTGSYLNEQYF; cdr3_nt: TGCGCCAGCAGCCAAACCGGCAGTTACCTAAACGAGCAGTACTTC
j_call: TRBJ1-1; clone_size: few; d_call: .; v_call: TRBV6-5; cdr3_aa: CASSYGGSDTEAFF; cdr3_nt: TGTGCCAGCAGTTACGGGGGGTCGGACACTGAAGCTTTCTTT
j_call: TRBJ2-2; clone_size: once; d_call: .; v_call: TRBV27; cdr3_aa: CASSFVVTGELFF; cdr3_nt: TGTGCCAGCAGTTTCGTGGTCACCGGGGAGCTGTTTTTT
j_call: TRBJ1-3; clone_size: once; d_call: .; v_call: TRBV30; cdr3_aa: CACSPGGWNTIYF; cdr3_nt: TGTGCCTGTTCACCCGGGGGCTGGAACACCATATATTTT
j_call: TRBJ2-5; clone_size: few; d_call: .; v_call: TRBV5-1; cdr3_aa: CASSAQETQYF; cdr3_nt: TGCGCCAGCAGCGCGCAAGAGACCCAGTACTTC
j_call: TRBJ2-3; clone_size: few; d_call: .; v_call: TRBV5-1; cdr3_aa: CASSSSEDTQYF; cdr3_nt: TGCGCCAGCAGCTCGTCAGAAGATACGCAGTATTTT
j_call: TRBJ1-4; clone_size: few; d_call: .; v_call: TRBV18; cdr3_aa: CASSYSTVTNEKLFF; cdr3_nt: TGTGCCAGCTCATATTCGACGGTGACTAATGAAAAACTGTTTTTT